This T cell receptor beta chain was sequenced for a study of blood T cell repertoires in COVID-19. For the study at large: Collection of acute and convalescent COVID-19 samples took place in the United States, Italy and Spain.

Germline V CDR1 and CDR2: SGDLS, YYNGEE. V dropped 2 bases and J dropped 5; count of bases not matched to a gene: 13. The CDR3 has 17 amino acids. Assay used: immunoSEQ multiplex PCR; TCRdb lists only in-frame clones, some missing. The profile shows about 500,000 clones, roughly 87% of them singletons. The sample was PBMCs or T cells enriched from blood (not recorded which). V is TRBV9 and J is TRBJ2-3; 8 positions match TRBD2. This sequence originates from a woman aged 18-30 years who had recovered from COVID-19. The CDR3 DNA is TGTGCCAGCAGCGTTGAAGCGGGGGTCTCCAAAAGAGATACGCAGTATTTT. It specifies CASSVEAGVSKRDTQYF.